The entry below describes one T cell receptor beta chain. Antigen specificity is unknown. Researchers prepared the TRB cDNA libraries using 5' RACE with UMI labels. Reprocessing the 5' RACE reads, TCRdb reports a single entry for every CDR3 protein and omits DNA. This sample contains 110,000 or so distinct CDR3 sequences. Germline V gene lookup returns CDR1 SGHVS and CDR2 FNYEAQ. CDR3 length: 19 amino acids. Researchers sorted some 300,000 cells of each CD8+ T cell subset in triplicate. Cells classed as naive CD8+ T cells were CD45RO-CCR7+CD27+CD95-. The data were taken from a study of CXCR3-negative and CXCR3-positive naive CD8 T cells. Study-level results: The TRBV-TRBJ usage of naive CXCR3-negative and CXCR3-positive cells was similar, but that of memory cells differed. TRB CDR3s of CXCR3-positive naive cells were more hydrophobic than those of CXCR3-negative naive cells.

The sample taken for sequencing was naive CXCR3+ CD8+ T cells from blood. Specified subset: CD45RO-CCR7+CD27+CD95- naive CD8+ T cells expressing CXCR3 (TNR3+). The sequence was collected from a human donor in good health. Some clones in this sample may be carry-over from other donors' samples. The J gene is TRBJ1-6, the V gene TRBV7-6. CDR3 amino acids: CASSLAVWEPSSYNSPLHF.